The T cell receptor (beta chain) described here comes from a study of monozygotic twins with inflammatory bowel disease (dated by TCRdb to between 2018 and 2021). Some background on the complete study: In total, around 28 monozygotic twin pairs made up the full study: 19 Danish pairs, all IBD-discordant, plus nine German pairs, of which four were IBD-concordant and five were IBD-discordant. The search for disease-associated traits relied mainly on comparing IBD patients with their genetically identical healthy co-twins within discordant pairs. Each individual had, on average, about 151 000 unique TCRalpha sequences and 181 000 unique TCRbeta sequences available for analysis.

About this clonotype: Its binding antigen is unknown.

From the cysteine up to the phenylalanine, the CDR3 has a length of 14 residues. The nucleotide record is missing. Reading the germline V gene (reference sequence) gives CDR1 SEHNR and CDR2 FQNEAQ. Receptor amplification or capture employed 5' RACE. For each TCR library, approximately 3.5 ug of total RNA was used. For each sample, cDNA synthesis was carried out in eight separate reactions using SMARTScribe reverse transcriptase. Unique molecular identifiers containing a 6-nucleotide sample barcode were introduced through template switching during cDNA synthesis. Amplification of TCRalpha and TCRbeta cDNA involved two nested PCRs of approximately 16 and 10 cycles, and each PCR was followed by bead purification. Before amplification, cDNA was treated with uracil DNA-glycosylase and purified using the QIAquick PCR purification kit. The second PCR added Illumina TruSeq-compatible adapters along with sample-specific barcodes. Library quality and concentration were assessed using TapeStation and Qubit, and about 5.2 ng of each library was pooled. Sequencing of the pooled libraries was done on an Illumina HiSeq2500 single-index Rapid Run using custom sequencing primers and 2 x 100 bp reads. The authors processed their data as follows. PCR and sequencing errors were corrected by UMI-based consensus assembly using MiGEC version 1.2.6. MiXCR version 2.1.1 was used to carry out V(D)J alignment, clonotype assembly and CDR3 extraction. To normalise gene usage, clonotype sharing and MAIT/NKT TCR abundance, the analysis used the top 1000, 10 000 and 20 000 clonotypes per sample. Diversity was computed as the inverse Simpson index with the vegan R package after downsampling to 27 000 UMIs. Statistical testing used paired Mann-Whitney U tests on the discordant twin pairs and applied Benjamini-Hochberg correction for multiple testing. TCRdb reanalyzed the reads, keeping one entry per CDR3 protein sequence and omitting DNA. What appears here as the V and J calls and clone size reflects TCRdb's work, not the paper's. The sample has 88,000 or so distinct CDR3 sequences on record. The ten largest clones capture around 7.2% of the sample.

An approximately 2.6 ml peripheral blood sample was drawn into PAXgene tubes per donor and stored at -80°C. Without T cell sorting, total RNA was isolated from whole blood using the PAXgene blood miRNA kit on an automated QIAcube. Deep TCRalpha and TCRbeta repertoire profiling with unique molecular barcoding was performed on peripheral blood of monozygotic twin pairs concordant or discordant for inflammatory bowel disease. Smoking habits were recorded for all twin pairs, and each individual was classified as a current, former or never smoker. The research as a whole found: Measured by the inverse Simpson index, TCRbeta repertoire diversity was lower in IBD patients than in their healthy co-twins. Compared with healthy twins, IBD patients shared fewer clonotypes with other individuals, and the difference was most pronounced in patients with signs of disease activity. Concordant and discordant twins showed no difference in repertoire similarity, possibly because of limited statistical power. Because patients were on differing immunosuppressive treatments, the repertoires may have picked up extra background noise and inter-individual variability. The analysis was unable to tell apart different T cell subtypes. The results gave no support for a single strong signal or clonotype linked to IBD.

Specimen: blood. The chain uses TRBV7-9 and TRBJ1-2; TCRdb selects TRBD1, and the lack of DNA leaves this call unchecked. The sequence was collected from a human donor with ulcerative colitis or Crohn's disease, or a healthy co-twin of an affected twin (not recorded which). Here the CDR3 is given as CASSSRDRGDGYTF.